The clone carrying this T cell receptor beta chain was observed many times. Its matching antigen is unknown. Among all donors, each was a healthy Caucasian. This specimen comes from a study of identical twins. Using its own MiXCR run on the 5' RACE reads, TCRdb lists one record per CDR3 protein. The repertoire holds hundreds of thousands of distinct CDR3 sequences, with around 7.6% as singletons. With 5 bases clipped from V and 5 bases from J, the junction kept 6 bases outside the gene matches. The CDR3 sequence is 15 residues long. Germline V gives CDR1 SGHRS, CDR2 YFSETQ. Broader study findings: Abundant cord blood beta clonotypes carried fewer insertions; memory repertoires showed none. Conclusions came from cross-sectional statistical analysis, not from following the same donors.

In addition, the sample was reused for a study of yellow fever vaccine responses in identical twins. That source notes: As reported, the vaccine T cell response of twins seemed partly convergent and partly personalized.

Sequencing input: CD8+ T cells sorted from blood. The receptor comes from a woman between 18 and 29 years old in good health. The chain couples TRBV5-1 to TRBJ2-1; 11 bases align to TRBD2. The CDR3 DNA follows: TGCGCCAGCAGATATACTAGCGGGAGACACAATGAGCAGTTCTTC. It encodes CASRYTSGRHNEQFF.